This T cell receptor beta chain was profiled in a study of patients and donors after allogeneic stem cell transplantation. This CDR3 spans 15 amino acids. J lost 4 bases, V lost 3 bases, and 5 bases had no gene match. The germline V gene encodes CDR1 LNHNV and CDR2 YYDKDF (reference sequence). TCRdb fed the RT-PCR reads into MiXCR, producing one record per CDR3 protein. The sample shows 800,000 to 1,000,000 distinct CDR3 sequences, approximately 19% of them seen only once. This sequence was found in a human donor who was either an allogeneic HSCT recipient or a stem cell or donor lymphocyte infusion donor (not recorded which). It is not recorded whose cells these are; they may come from a transplant donor. The sample was blood, either unsorted or a sorted T cell fraction (not recorded which). J is TRBJ1-3 and V is TRBV15; 8 bases map to TRBD1. The CDR3 loop is CATSRIRGQGNTIYF. The CDR3 DNA reads as TGTGCCACCAGCAGGATCAGGGGGCAGGGAAACACCATATATTTT. The variable domain in full, with the rest retrieved from reference TRBV15 and TRBJ1-3, is DAMVIQNPRYQVTQFGKPVTLSCSQTLNHNVMYWYQQKSSQAPKLLFHYYDKDFNNEADTPDNFQSRRPNTSFCFLDIRSPGLGDTAMYLCATSRIRGQGNTIYFGEGSWLTVV.